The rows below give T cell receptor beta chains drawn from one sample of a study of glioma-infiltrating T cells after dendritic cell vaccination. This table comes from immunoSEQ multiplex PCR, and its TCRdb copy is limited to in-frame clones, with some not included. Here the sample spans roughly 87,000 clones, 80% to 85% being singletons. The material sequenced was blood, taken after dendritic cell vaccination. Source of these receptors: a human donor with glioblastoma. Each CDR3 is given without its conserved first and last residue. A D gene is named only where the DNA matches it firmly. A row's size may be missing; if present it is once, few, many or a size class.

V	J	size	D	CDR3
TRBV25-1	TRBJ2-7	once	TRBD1	ASSESAGQGSYEQY
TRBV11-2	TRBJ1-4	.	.	ASSLYGTATNEKLF
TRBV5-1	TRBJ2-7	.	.	ASSINTISYEQY
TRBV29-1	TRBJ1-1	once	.	SVDQVENTEAF
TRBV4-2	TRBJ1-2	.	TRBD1	ASSQEQQGANYGYT
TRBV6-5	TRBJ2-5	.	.	ASGGGQETQY
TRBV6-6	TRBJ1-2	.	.	ASSYGGGANYGYT
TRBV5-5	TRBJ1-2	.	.	ASSLWTVNYGYT
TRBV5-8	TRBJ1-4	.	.	ASSSQVLTNEKLF
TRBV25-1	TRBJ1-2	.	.	ASSEAAYGYT
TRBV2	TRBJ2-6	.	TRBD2	ASSPRTSGANVLT
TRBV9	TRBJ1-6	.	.	ASSVGPADSPLH
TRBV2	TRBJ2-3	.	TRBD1	ASKGQGTDTQY
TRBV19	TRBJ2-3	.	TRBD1	ASSFGQGVGDTQY
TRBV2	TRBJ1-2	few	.	ASSERVLNYGYT
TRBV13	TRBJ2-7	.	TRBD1	ASSSRPGTVSSYGQY
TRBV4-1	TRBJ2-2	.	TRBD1	ASSPIQGAIGELF
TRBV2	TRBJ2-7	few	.	ASCGEPYEQY
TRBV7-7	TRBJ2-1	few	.	ASSEAGLNEQF
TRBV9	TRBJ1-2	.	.	ASSDPTGRSSYGYT
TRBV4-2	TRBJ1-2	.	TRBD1	ASSQTGDPWYGYT
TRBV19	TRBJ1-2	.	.	ASSMKEGFGYGYT
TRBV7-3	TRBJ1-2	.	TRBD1	ASSLEGGQGFGYT
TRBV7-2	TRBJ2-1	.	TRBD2	ASSSPFSGGNEQF
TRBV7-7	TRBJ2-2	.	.	ASSPSRANTGELF
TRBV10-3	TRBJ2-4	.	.	AISDQGKAAKNIQY
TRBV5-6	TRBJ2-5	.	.	ASSLRGETQY
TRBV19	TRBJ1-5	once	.	ASSIGGQFNQPQH
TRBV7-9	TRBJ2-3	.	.	ASSFDGQLTDTQY
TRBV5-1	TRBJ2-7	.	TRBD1	ASSRRDRDLNEQY
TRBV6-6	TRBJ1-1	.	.	ASTGPGGDTEAF
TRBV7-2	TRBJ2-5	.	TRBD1	ASSVTGAKQETQY
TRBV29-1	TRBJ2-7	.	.	SVGGPRGYEQY
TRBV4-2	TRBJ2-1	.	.	ASSQQPKDTIYNEQF
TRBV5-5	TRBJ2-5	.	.	ASSREKEETQY
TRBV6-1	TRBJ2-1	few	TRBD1	ANKPGQAYNEQF
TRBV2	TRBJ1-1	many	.	ATNREMNTEAF
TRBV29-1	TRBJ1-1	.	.	SVVGGAGSTEAF
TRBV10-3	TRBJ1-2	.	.	AISEYQDYGYT
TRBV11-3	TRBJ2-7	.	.	ASSSGQYEQY
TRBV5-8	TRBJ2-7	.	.	ASIPRTGAYEQY
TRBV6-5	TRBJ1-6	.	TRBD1	ASSKGTDNSPLH
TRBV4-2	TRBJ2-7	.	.	ASSRSSQGSYEQY
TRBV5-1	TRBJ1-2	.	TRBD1	ASTQTELTGDGGYT
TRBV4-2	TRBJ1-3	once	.	ASSLGGGGISGNTIY
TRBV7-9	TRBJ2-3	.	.	ASSPTSPDTQY
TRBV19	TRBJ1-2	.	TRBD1	ASSSGTGGDYGYT
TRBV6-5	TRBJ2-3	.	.	ASSYGGEYTDTQY
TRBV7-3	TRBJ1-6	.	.	ASSPLRGSPLH
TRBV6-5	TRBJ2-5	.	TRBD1	ASSQNRGLHETQY
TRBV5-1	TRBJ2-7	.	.	ASSPGEGHSYEQY